A single TCR beta chain is shown here with its context. Produced via immunoSEQ multiplex PCR; TCRdb's table is partial and in-frame only. Of approximately 200,000 clones in the sample, about 82% were seen once. The data were taken from a study of blood T cell repertoires in COVID-19. The germline V gene encodes CDR1 MDHEN and CDR2 SYDVKM. With 4 bases clipped from V and 4 bases from J, the junction kept 4 bases outside the gene matches. The CDR3 is 15 amino acids. The V call is TRBV28, the J call TRBJ1-2; TRBD1 aligns across 12 bases. The sequence derives from a woman in her twenties or thirties who had recovered from COVID-19. What was sequenced was PBMCs or T cells enriched from blood (not recorded which). CDR3: CASSSGQGASYGYTF. As DNA, the CDR3 is TGTGCCAGCAGTTCGGGACAGGGGGCGAGCTATGGCTACACCTTC.